Here is one TCR beta chain with its context. The CDR3 length is 15 residues. Trimming removed 3 bases at V and 0 bases at J, with 9 bases between. The V gene's germline CDR1 is LNHDA and CDR2 SQIVND (reference sequence). The data derive from a study of technical replicates of blood from a handful of donors. Measured with immunoSEQ multiplex PCR; TCRdb has only the in-frame clones, and not every one. There are about 72,000 clones in the sample; roughly 89% occur only once, and approximately 0.34% lies in the top ten. V and J are TRBV19 and TRBJ1-5; D gene ambiguous. This TCR was sampled from a human donor in good health. The specimen sequenced was T cells isolated from PBMCs. The DNA of the CDR3 is TGTGCCAGTAGTATCACGGGGTATAGCAATCAGCCCCAGCATTTT. Translating it yields CASSITGYSNQPQHF. The full variable domain, rest sourced from reference TRBV19 and TRBJ1-5, is DGGITQSPKYLFRKEGQNVTLSCEQNLNHDAMYWYRQDPGQGLRLIYYSQIVNDFQKGDIAEGYSVSREKKESFPLTVTSAQKNPTAFYLCASSITGYSNQPQHFGDGTRLSIL.